Presented here are 21 T cell receptor beta chains from one specimen sequenced in a study of cytomegalovirus exposure and HLA in healthy donors. Vbeta (60) and Jbeta (13) primers were used in the PCR. The assay was immunoSEQ multiplex PCR, and TCRdb's table has in-frame clones only and misses some. Of under 200,000 clones listed, 68% are singletons. Specimen: PBMCs. These receptors originate from a middle-aged woman in good health and CMV-seropositive.

This clone was counted once. V usage is TRBV5-4 and J usage is TRBJ1-4; 7 bases match TRBD1. The CDR3 is 12 residues long. Germline V lookup: CDR1 SGHNT, CDR2 YYREEE (reference sequence). Trimming took 9 bases from V and 7 from J; bases not matched to a gene: 6. The CDR3 DNA reads TGTGCCACCCGACAGGGATCTGAAAAACTGTTTTTT. Protein: CATRQGSEKLFF.

This clone showed up just once. The chain joins TRBV7-8 to TRBJ1-5; unclear D gene. CDR1 is SGHVS, CDR2 FQNEAQ, per germline. V was shortened by 5 bases and J by 2 bases, with 13 bases between the two germline ends. The CDR3 has 15 residues. The CDR3 bases are TGTGCCAGCAGCCCTAGCCTGGGTGGCAATCAGCCCCAGCATTTT. This codes for CASSPSLGGNQPQHF.

This clone was observed a handful of times. V and J are TRBV5-1 and TRBJ1-1; maybe TRBD1 (6 bases). CDR3 size: 15 residues. The germline CDR1 and CDR2 sequences are SGHRS and YFSETQ. The V end lost 3 bases, the J end lost 1 base, and 13 bases lay between the germline ends. As DNA, the CDR3 is TGCGCCAGCAGCTCTGGACCGGGACAGAACACTGAAGCTTTCTTT. Residues: CASSSGPGQNTEAFF.

The chain links TRBV10-3 to TRBJ2-5, with 9 bases that match TRBD1. The J call may be mistaken, given a closer DNA end match to TRBJ2-7. The CDR3 runs to 16 residues. Germline CDR1 ENHRY, CDR2 SYGVKD. CDR3 region: CAISDPRTGDSYEQYF. The CDR3 coding sequence is TGTGCCATCAGTGATCCGCGGACAGGGGATTCCTACGAGCAGTACTTC.

The gene calls are TRBV27 and TRBJ1-1; D gene ambiguous. V lost 2 bases to trimming and J lost 0 bases, with 4 bases between them. This CDR3 comprises 13 residues. Germline V CDR1 and CDR2: MNHEY, SMNVEV (reference sequence). The DNA of the CDR3 is TGTGCCAGCAGTTTAGACATGAACACTGAAGCTTTCTTT. Its protein is CASSLDMNTEAFF.

This rearrangement joins TRBV10-3 to TRBJ2-3, with TRBD1 matching 9 bases. CDR3 size: 14 residues. J was trimmed by 2 bases and V by 10 bases; bases with no gene match: 7. Germline CDR1 is ENHRY and CDR2 is SYGVKD. Here the CDR3 DNA reads TGTGCCAGCGCCGGACAGGGGATCACAGATACGCAGTATTTT. Its protein product is CASAGQGITDTQYF.

The chain carries TRBV28 and TRBJ1-2; tentatively, D is TRBD1 (6 bases). The germline V gene has CDR1 MDHEN and CDR2 SYDVKM. This CDR3 region has 15 residues. V was trimmed by 7 bases and J by 3 bases, leaving 18 bases between them. CDR3 loop: CASIPIRQADYGYTF. CDR3 in DNA: TGTGCCAGCATCCCTATTAGACAGGCCGACTATGGCTACACCTTC.

V is TRBV19 and J is TRBJ2-7; 8 bases agree with TRBD1. With V trimmed by 5 bases and J by 4 bases, 10 bases remained unmatched. This CDR3 comprises 15 residues. The germline V gene has CDR1 LNHDA and CDR2 SQIVND (reference sequence). CDR3 nucleotides: TGTGCCAGTAGTGCACCCGGACAGGGAGAGTACGAGCAGTACTTC. Protein product: CASSAPGQGEYEQYF.

The rearrangement joins TRBV9 to TRBJ2-5; TRBD2 aligns across 7 bases. V lost 2 bases and J lost 3; bases outside the gene matches: 4. This CDR3 has 14 residues. Germline CDR1 is SGDLS and CDR2 is YYNGEE. The CDR3 spells CASSVGLAEETQYF. The CDR3 DNA follows: TGTGCCAGCAGCGTGGGTCTAGCGGAAGAGACCCAGTACTTC.

This clone appeared a few times. J is TRBJ1-4 and V is TRBV11-1; TRBD1 aligns across 7 bases. V was pared by 4 bases and J by 3 bases, with 5 bases of the junction left unmatched. Per the germline V gene, CDR1 is SGHAT and CDR2 is FQDESV (reference sequence). The CDR3 loop spans 15 amino acids. The CDR3 is CASSSTGRPNEKLFF. The CDR3 nucleotides read TGTGCCAGCAGCTCGACAGGGCGGCCTAATGAAAAACTGTTTTTT. Together with reference TRBV11-1 and TRBJ1-4, the CDR3 gives the full variable domain: EAEVAQSPRYKITEKSQAVAFWCDPISGHATLYWYRQILGQGPELLVQFQDESVVDDSQLPKDRFSAERLKGVDSTLKIQPAELGDSAMYLCASSSTGRPNEKLFFGSGTQLSVL.

The chain links TRBV7-6 to TRBJ1-4; the D gene is possibly TRBD1 (6 bases). The ends were cut back, 5 bases at V and 7 bases at J, with 14 bases in the middle. This CDR3 has 14 amino acids. Germline V lookup: CDR1 SGHVS, CDR2 FNYEAQ. CDR3 residues: CASSLAQGGEKLFF. The CDR3 region has the DNA TGTGCCAGCAGCCTCGCACAGGGTGGTGAAAAACTGTTTTTT.

This clone has just a few counts. The chain's CDR3 is CASSEVTSGRETQYF. CDR3 DNA sequence: TGTGCCAGCAGCGAGGTGACTAGCGGGAGGGAGACCCAGTACTTC. The V call is TRBV5-6, the J call TRBJ2-5, with 13 bases matching TRBD2. The germline V gene encodes CDR1 SGHDT and CDR2 YYEEEE. V was clipped by 4 bases and J by 5 bases; unmatched bases: 5. The CDR3 spans 15 residues.

This chain connects TRBV29-1 to TRBJ1-1; weak D call: TRBD1 (5 bases). CDR3 size: 14 residues. Germline V gene sequence: CDR1 SQVTM, CDR2 ANQGSEA. Deletions cut 7 bases from V and 0 bases from J, with 15 bases between. CDR3 coding DNA: TGCAGCGCCGCATTGTTGGACATGAACACTGAAGCTTTCTTT. This gives the protein CSAALLDMNTEAFF.

This clone is a singleton in its sample. The rearrangement joins TRBV27 to TRBJ1-5; 7 nucleotides align to TRBD1. The CDR3 extends over 14 amino acids. CDR1 and CDR2 from the germline V gene are MNHEY and SMNVEV (reference sequence). The V segment lost 6 bases and the J segment 0 bases; nucleotides outside the gene matches: 2. The CDR3 is CASSRGDSNQPQHF. In DNA form, the CDR3 reads TGTGCCAGCAGCAGGGGGGATAGCAATCAGCCCCAGCATTTT.

Comments on this clone: The junction shows a germline mismatch at one end, possibly a read error. This chain links TRBV7-9 with TRBJ2-5, with TRBD1 as a possible D gene (6 bases). CDR1 is SEHNR and CDR2 is FQNEAQ in the germline V gene (reference sequence). The CDR3 loop spans 13 amino acids. The CDR3 nucleotides are TGTTCCAGCAGCAACAGGGTGGCAGAGACCCAGTACTTC. Translation: CSSSNRVAETQYF. The full variable domain, in which reference TRBV7-9 and TRBJ2-5 provide the parts outside the CDR3, is DTGVSQNPRHKITKRGQNVTFRCDPISEHNRLYWYRQTLGQGPEFLTYFQNEAQLEKSRLLSDRFSAERPKGSFSTLEIQRTEQGDSAMYLCSSSNRVAETQYFGPGTRLLVL.

This clone appeared a single time. J is TRBJ2-3 and V is TRBV23-1, with 9 nucleotides matching TRBD1. TRBV23-1 is designated an ORF whose function remains uncertain. Trimming cost V 7 bases and J 4 bases; bases outside gene matches: 9. The CDR3 contains 15 residues. Here the CDR3 DNA reads TGCGCCAGCAATGGGGGACAGGGAGATTCAGATACGCAGTATTTT. Its translation: CASNGGQGDSDTQYF.

The rearrangement uses TRBV6-4 and TRBJ1-1, with 8 positions matching TRBD1. Germline values: CDR1 MRHNA, CDR2 SNTAGT. The V gene end was trimmed by 6 bases and the J gene end by 3 bases; junction bases not matched to a gene: 9. This CDR3 region has 15 residues. CDR3 amino acids: CASRRQGAGDTEAFF. The CDR3 DNA reads TGTGCCAGCAGGCGGCAGGGGGCAGGGGACACTGAAGCTTTCTTT.

This clone has just a few counts. The chain couples TRBV19 to TRBJ2-1; 11 nucleotides match TRBD2. The V gene's germline CDR1 is LNHDA and CDR2 SQIVND (reference sequence). CDR3 length equals 15 residues. Unmatched junction bases numbered 14, after V lost 9 bases and J lost 10 bases. For the CDR3, the DNA is TGTGCCAGCCACCCCCCCCTAGCGGGAGGTCGGGAGCAGTTCTTC. It codes for CASHPPLAGGREQFF.

V usage is TRBV11-3 and J usage is TRBJ2-1; possibly TRBD2 for D (6 bases). CDR3 length: 17 amino acids. The V gene lost 1 base and the J gene lost 0 bases, with 13 bases spanning the gap. Germline CDR1 SGHNT, CDR2 YENEEA. The CDR3 here is CASSLGPGLSSYNEQFF. CDR3 coding DNA: TGTGCCAGCAGCTTAGGGCCGGGACTTAGCTCCTACAATGAGCAGTTCTTC.

J is TRBJ2-1 and V is TRBV19; 9 bases line up with TRBD1. Trimming cost V 10 bases and J 5 bases; bases outside gene matches: 6. The CDR3 is made up of 13 amino acids. Germline V lookup: CDR1 LNHDA, CDR2 SQIVND (reference sequence). As DNA, the CDR3 is TGTGCCACCGAGGGACAGGGCCACAATGAGCAGTTCTTC. This codes for CATEGQGHNEQFF. Together with reference TRBV19 and TRBJ2-1, the CDR3 gives the full variable domain: DGGITQSPKYLFRKEGQNVTLSCEQNLNHDAMYWYRQDPGQGLRLIYYSQIVNDFQKGDIAEGYSVSREKKESFPLTVTSAQKNPTAFYLCATEGQGHNEQFFGPGTRLTVL.

This clone was picked up a small number of times. This sequence joins TRBV7-9 and TRBJ2-5; 8 bases line up with TRBD2. J was trimmed by 2 bases and V by 3 bases; bases with no gene match: 2. The CDR3 loop spans 14 amino acids. Germline V CDR1 and CDR2: SEHNR, FQNEAQ (reference sequence). For the CDR3, the DNA is TGTGCCAGCAGCTTGGGACTAGGGCAAGAGACCCAGTACTTC. Its translation is CASSLGLGQETQYF.